The 18 T cell receptor beta chains below all came from one sample that was sequenced in a study of blood T cells in healthy people across ages. Using a J-beta primer mix together with a sample-barcoded 5' primer, a second PCR was run for roughly 6 to 11 cycles. From the 5' RACE reads, TCRdb called clonotypes with MiXCR, one entry per CDR3 protein. The table records 450,000 to 600,000 distinct CDR3 sequences, over 25% of them present only once. The same sample was also studied in work on T cells of mothers and their children.

The sequenced sample was blood. The receptors shown here come from a boy aged 2 to 10 in good health.

This clonotype was detected many times. The chain recombines TRBV7-2 with TRBJ1-2; 7 nucleotides align to TRBD1. CDR1 is SGHTA, CDR2 FQGNSA, per germline. V gave up 5 bases and J gave up 4 bases; unmatched junction bases: 7. The CDR3 runs to 14 residues. CDR3 amino acids: CASSQETGSYGYTF. The CDR3 region has the DNA TGTGCCAGCAGCCAGGAGACAGGGAGCTATGGCTACACCTTC. Supplemented by reference TRBV7-2 and TRBJ1-2, the full variable domain reads GAGVSQSPSNKVTEKGKDVELRCDPISGHTALYWYRQSLGQGLEFLIYFQGNSAPDKSGLPSDRFSAERTGGSVSTLTIQRTQQEDSAVYLCASSQETGSYGYTFGSGTRLTVV.

This clonotype showed up just a few times. V gene TRBV5-1 combines with J gene TRBJ2-5; TRBD2 matches at 8 bases. After removal of 3 bases from V and 2 bases from J, the junction contained 3 bases not matched to a gene. The CDR3 sequence is 14 residues long. CDR1 is SGHRS and CDR2 is YFSETQ in the germline V gene. The CDR3 nucleotides read TGCGCCAGCAGCTCCTTAGCGGGACAAGAGACCCAGTACTTC. This codes for CASSSLAGQETQYF.

The CDR3 region is CASSLAGVDRLDLAKNIQYF. The CDR3 DNA follows: TGTGCCAGCAGCTTAGCGGGGGTGGATCGGCTGGACCTAGCCAAAAACATTCAGTACTTC. The V and J genes are TRBV7-2 and TRBJ2-4, with D perhaps assigned TRBD1 or TRBD2 (5 bases each). The V end lost 0 bases, the J end lost 0 bases, and 21 bases lay between the germline ends. Per germline, CDR1 SGHTA and CDR2 FQGNSA. The CDR3 spans 20 residues.

This clonotype has more than one count but fewer than ten. J is TRBJ2-1 and V is TRBV9; TRBD2 agrees at 7 bases. J was trimmed by 7 bases and V by 0 bases; bases with no gene match: 13. The germline V gene encodes CDR1 SGDLS and CDR2 YYNGEE. The CDR3 has 17 amino acids. CDR3 DNA sequence: TGTGCCAGCAGCGTAGGAGGGTCGGCTAGCGGTAAGAATGAGCAGTTCTTC. Its translation: CASSVGGSASGKNEQFF.

This chain links TRBV5-5 with TRBJ2-6; D might be TRBD2 (5 bases). Germline V CDR1 and CDR2: SGHKS, YYEKEE (reference sequence). The V and J ends lost 0 bases and 4 bases respectively, with 11 bases between them. This CDR3 has 16 amino acids. CDR3 sequence: CASSLDRGSGANVLTF. CDR3 nucleotides: TGTGCCAGCAGCTTGGATCGGGGATCCGGGGCCAACGTCCTGACTTTC. Looking up the rest from reference TRBV5-5 and TRBJ2-6 gives the full variable domain: DAGVTQSPTHLIKTRGQQVTLRCSPISGHKSVSWYQQVLGQGPQFIFQYYEKEERGRGNFPDRFSARQFPNYSSELNVNALLLGDSALYLCASSLDRGSGANVLTFGAGSRLTVL.

The genes are TRBV13 and TRBJ1-1, with no clear D. The CDR3 has 13 residues. V was pared by 3 bases and J by 6 bases, with 11 bases between. Looked up from germline, CDR1 is PRHDT and CDR2 is FYEKMQ (reference sequence). DNA of the CDR3: TGTGCCAGCAGCTTCTTTAAGGGTTCTGAAGCTTTCTTT. This gives the protein CASSFFKGSEAFF.

This clonotype has at least ten counts. This chain uses TRBV12-3 or TRBV12-4 with TRBJ2-5; 12 bases align to TRBD2. The CDR3 totals 15 residues. V trimming: 6 bases; J trimming: 5 bases; junction bases outside the gene matches: 7. The DNA of the CDR3 is TGTGCCAGCAGCCTCGGACTAGCGGGATTCGAGACCCAGTACTTC. Amino acid sequence: CASSLGLAGFETQYF.

This sequence joins TRBV29-1 and TRBJ2-7; TRBD1 is a possible D gene (6 bases). The germline V gene encodes CDR1 SQVTM and CDR2 ANQGSEA. Trimming stripped 3 bases from V and 0 bases from J, with 9 bases between. The CDR3 sequence is 13 residues long. Here the CDR3 reads CSVEIRGSYEQYF. CDR3 coding DNA: TGCAGCGTTGAGATCAGGGGCTCCTACGAGCAGTACTTC.

This clonotype was observed a handful of times. The chain has TRBV13 and TRBJ2-4, with D possibly being TRBD1 (6 bases). Germline loops: CDR1 PRHDT, CDR2 FYEKMQ (reference sequence). The CDR3 runs 16 residues. V lost 2 bases to trimming and J lost 0 bases, with 11 bases between them. The chain's CDR3 is CASSLRTELAKNIQYF. The CDR3 DNA follows: TGTGCCAGCAGCTTACGGACAGAGCTAGCCAAAAACATTCAGTACTTC.

This clonotype appeared a few times. The V and J genes are TRBV11-2 and TRBJ2-3, with TRBD2 identical over 12 bases. The CDR3 sequence is 15 residues long. Germline values: CDR1 SGHAT, CDR2 FQNNGV. J lost 6 bases, V lost 6 bases, and 7 bases had no gene match. This CDR3 is CASRLAGGPGDTQYF. DNA for the CDR3: TGTGCCAGCAGGCTAGCGGGGGGGCCGGGGGATACGCAGTATTTT.

This chain links TRBV13 with TRBJ1-2; D gene uncertain. This CDR3 comprises 13 residues. V lost 2 bases and J 11 bases, leaving 15 bases between the germline ends. CDR1 and CDR2 from the germline V gene are PRHDT and FYEKMQ (reference sequence). The CDR3 spells CASSLTFGVVYTF. The CDR3 DNA follows: TGTGCCAGCAGCTTAACTTTCGGCGTTGTATACACCTTC.

This clonotype showed up just a few times. The CDR3 region has the DNA TGCGCCAGCAGCCCGGGACTAGTACAGCTCATGGCGGAGACCCAGTACTTC. Translation: CASSPGLVQLMAETQYF. The J gene is TRBJ2-5, the V gene TRBV4-1, with 8 positions matching TRBD2. J lost 5 bases, V lost 4 bases, and 15 bases had no gene match. This CDR3 is built from 17 residues. Per germline, CDR1 MGHRA and CDR2 YSYEKL.

The chain carries TRBV20-1 and TRBJ2-4; 15 bases line up with TRBD2. V lost 5 bases and J lost 1; bases outside the gene matches: 9. Germline CDR1 and CDR2: DFQATT and SNEGSKA (reference sequence). The CDR3 is 18 residues long. The CDR3 protein is CSARTSGRAGMAKNIQYF. The CDR3 nucleotides are TGCAGTGCTCGGACTAGCGGGAGGGCCGGGATGGCCAAAAACATTCAGTACTTC.

This clonotype was seen only once. V and J are TRBV29-1 and TRBJ2-7; a possible D gene is TRBD1 (6 bases). The V and J ends lost 0 bases and 3 bases respectively, with 15 bases between them. CDR1 SQVTM and CDR2 ANQGSEA come from the germline V gene. The CDR3 is made up of 15 amino acids. In DNA, the CDR3 is TGCAGCGTTGAAGAGCCGGGACATGGAAACTACGAGCAGTACTTC. Amino acid sequence: CSVEEPGHGNYEQYF.

This clonotype was counted only a few times. This rearrangement joins TRBV21-1 to TRBJ1-2; whether TRBD1, the table's D call, matches the DNA was not checked. TRBV21-1 is flagged as a pseudogene. This CDR3 is 12 amino acids long. The CDR3, as DNA: TGTGCCAGCAGCAAATCCCCGGGAGGCTACACCTTC. This translates into CASSKSPGGYTF.

There are a few counts of this clonotype. This chain uses TRBV20-1 with TRBJ2-5; 9 bases align to TRBD2. With the DNA end fitting TRBJ2-7 better, the J assignment may be wrong. Germline CDR1 DFQATT, CDR2 SNEGSKA (reference sequence). The CDR3 consists of 14 residues. The CDR3 sequence is CSARELAGAYEQYF. CDR3 coding DNA: TGCAGTGCTAGAGAACTAGCGGGCGCCTACGAGCAGTACTTC.

This clonotype turned up a few times. The V and J genes are TRBV7-2 and TRBJ2-7; 10 positions match TRBD2. CDR1 is SGHTA, CDR2 FQGNSA, per germline. The trim removed 2 bases at V and 7 bases at J, leaving 5 bases unmatched. The CDR3 is made up of 14 amino acids. The CDR3, as DNA: TGTGCCAGCAGCTTAAGCGGGAGGGCCAAAGAGCAGTACTTC. Encoded protein: CASSLSGRAKEQYF.

V is TRBV14 and J is TRBJ2-6; 8 nucleotides match TRBD1. Germline-derived CDR1 and CDR2 are SGHDN and FVKESK. This CDR3 has 18 residues. Germline trimming cut 4 bases from V and 0 bases from J; bases unmatched to any gene: 8. The CDR3 sequence: CASSPWDRSVSGANVLTF. As DNA, the CDR3 is TGTGCCAGCAGCCCCTGGGACAGGAGTGTCTCTGGGGCCAACGTCCTGACTTTC. The whole variable domain, remainder taken from reference TRBV14 and TRBJ2-6, is EAGVTQFPSHSVIEKGQTVTLRCDPISGHDNLYWYRRVMGKEIKFLLHFVKESKQDESGMPNNRFLAERTGGTYSTLKVQPAELEDSGVYFCASSPWDRSVSGANVLTFGAGSRLTVL.